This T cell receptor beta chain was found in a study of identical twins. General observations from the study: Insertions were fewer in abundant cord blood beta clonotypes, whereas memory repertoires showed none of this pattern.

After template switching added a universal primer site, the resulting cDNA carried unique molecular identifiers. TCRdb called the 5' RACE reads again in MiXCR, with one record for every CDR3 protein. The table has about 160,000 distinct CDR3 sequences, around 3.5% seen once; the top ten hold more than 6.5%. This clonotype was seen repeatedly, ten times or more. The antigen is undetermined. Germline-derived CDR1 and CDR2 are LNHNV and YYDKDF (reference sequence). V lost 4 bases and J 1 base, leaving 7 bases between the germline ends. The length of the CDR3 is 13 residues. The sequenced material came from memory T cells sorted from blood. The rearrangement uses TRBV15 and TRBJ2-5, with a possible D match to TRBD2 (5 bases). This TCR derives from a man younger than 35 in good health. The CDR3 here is CATSTRGQETQYF. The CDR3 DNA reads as TGTGCCACCAGCACACGGGGCCAAGAGACCCAGTACTTC. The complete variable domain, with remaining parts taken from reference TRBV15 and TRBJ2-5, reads DAMVIQNPRYQVTQFGKPVTLSCSQTLNHNVMYWYQQKSSQAPKLLFHYYDKDFNNEADTPDNFQSRRPNTSFCFLDIRSPGLGDTAMYLCATSTRGQETQYFGPGTRLLVL.